The sequence of this TCR beta chain was determined in a study of blood T cell repertoires in COVID-19. Study in general: COVID-19 samples, acute and convalescent, were from the United States, Italy and Spain.

Germline V CDR1 and CDR2: SGHDT, YYEEEE. The CDR3 is made up of 16 amino acids. Trimming took 4 bases from V and 0 from J, leaving 16 bases between them. Libraries were prepared by immunoSEQ multiplex PCR; TCRdb keeps only in-frame clonotypes and omits some of them. The sample shows a few hundred thousand clones, roughly nine tenths of them seen only once. The gene calls are TRBV5-6 and TRBJ1-1, with a tentative D call TRBD1 (5 bases). The sample was peripheral blood. The sequence derives from a man between 60 and 75 years old who had recovered from COVID-19. The CDR3 DNA sequence: TGTGCCAGCAGCACCGGAGGGGCGGCCATGAACACTGAAGCTTTCTTT. Residues: CASSTGGAAMNTEAFF.